The 10 T cell receptor beta chains listed next were all sequenced from one sample in a study of blood T cells in healthy people across ages. Next came a second PCR, run for about 7 to 12 cycles, which used a sample-barcoded 5' primer along with a J-beta primer mix. Via MiXCR, TCRdb re-called the 5' RACE reads, giving one row per CDR3 protein. The sample includes some 700,000 distinct CDR3 sequences, roughly 47% of them seen just once. Sequenced input: blood. Receptors originate from an older woman in good health.

This clonotype was found a few times. The J gene is TRBJ1-2, the V gene TRBV2; D is perhaps TRBD1 (6 bases). Trimming left V 10 bases short and J 0 bases short, with 15 bases between. The CDR3 length is 14 residues. Germline V CDR1 and CDR2: SNHLY, FYNNEI. CDR3 nucleotides: TGTGCCACCACCAGGGGCACGACTAACTATGGCTACACCTTC. Amino acid sequence: CATTRGTTNYGYTF.

This clonotype has a handful of counts. This sequence joins TRBV25-1 and TRBJ1-4; 8 nucleotides align to TRBD1. Trimming at V came to 3 bases and at J to 7 bases, leaving 7 bases not matched to a gene. The CDR3 runs to 15 residues. CDR1 and CDR2 from the germline V gene are MGHDK and SYGVNS. The DNA for the CDR3 is TGTGCCAGCAGTGATGACAGGGGCCAGGTTGAAAAACTGTTTTTT. It is translated as CASSDDRGQVEKLFF.

This CDR3 is CASSIDRDQPQHF. The CDR3, as DNA: TGTGCCAGCTCAATCGACAGGGATCAGCCCCAGCATTTT. V is TRBV18 and J is TRBJ1-5, with TRBD1 matching over 7 bases. Germline CDR1 and CDR2: KGHSH and LQKENI. This CDR3 is built from 13 residues. Losses at the gene ends were 5 bases for V and 5 bases for J; bases not matched to a gene: 3.

The chain joins TRBV6-2 or TRBV6-3 to TRBJ2-4, with D possibly TRBD1 on 6 matching bases. This CDR3 region has 19 residues. The V gene's germline CDR1 is MNHEY and CDR2 SVGEGT. V was cut by 6 bases and J by 0 bases, with 24 bases left in between. The CDR3 DNA reads TGTGCCAGCAGACAGGGACCCTACGCGCCCCAAATAGCCAAAAACATTCAGTACTTC. Amino acid sequence: CASRQGPYAPQIAKNIQYF.

This chain links TRBV28 with TRBJ1-5; TRBD1 agrees at 10 bases. The V gene's germline CDR1 is MDHEN and CDR2 SYDVKM. This CDR3 spans 14 amino acids. V lost 6 bases to trimming and J lost 8 bases; unmatched junction nucleotides: 7. CDR3 loop: CASRATGGEKPQHF. In DNA, the CDR3 is TGTGCCAGCAGGGCGACAGGGGGCGAGAAGCCCCAGCATTTT. The full variable domain, completed using reference TRBV28 and TRBJ1-5, is DVKVTQSSRYLVKRTGEKVFLECVQDMDHENMFWYRQDPGLGLRLIYFSYDVKMKEKGDIPEGYSVSREKKERFSLILESASTNQTSMYLCASRATGGEKPQHFGDGTRLSIL.

The chain has TRBV6-5 and TRBJ2-1, with 11 bases that match TRBD2. This CDR3 comprises 18 residues. J lost 6 bases, V lost 2 bases, and 12 bases had no gene match. From germline, CDR1 is MNHEY and CDR2 SVGAGI. This CDR3 is CASSYQPSLAGDLNEQFF. CDR3 in DNA: TGTGCCAGCAGTTACCAACCCTCACTAGCGGGAGACCTCAATGAGCAGTTCTTC.

The chain has TRBV7-3 and TRBJ2-2, with D perhaps matching TRBD1 (5 bases). Trimming removed 0 bases at V and 2 bases at J, with 13 bases between. The CDR3 sequence is 17 residues long. Germline V gene data show CDR1 as SGHTA and CDR2 as FQGTGA. CDR3 in DNA: TGTGCCAGCAGCTTAACGGTCGACAGCCTTAACACCGGGGAGCTGTTTTTT. Translation gives CASSLTVDSLNTGELFF.

For the CDR3, the DNA is TGTGCCAGCAGTCCCGGACAGGGACCAGGGGGCTACACCTTC. This codes for CASSPGQGPGGYTF. The chain carries TRBV27 and TRBJ1-2, with 8 bases aligning to TRBD1. Trimming took 5 bases from V and 8 from J; bases not matched to a gene: 10. The CDR3 sequence is 14 residues long. The germline gives CDR1 MNHEY, CDR2 SMNVEV (reference sequence).

This clonotype was observed a few times. This chain connects TRBV6-5 to TRBJ2-5; D uncertain. Trimming took 5 bases from V and 5 from J, leaving 12 bases between them. The CDR3 is 13 residues long. Germline CDR1 and CDR2: MNHEY and SVGAGI. DNA for the CDR3: TGTGCCAGCAGTAGAATGGAAGGGGAGACCCAGTACTTC. This encodes CASSRMEGETQYF.

The rearrangement joins TRBV11-1 to TRBJ2-7, with 13 bases aligning to TRBD2. V shed 3 bases and J 0 bases; nucleotides not matched to a gene: 5. The germline V gene encodes CDR1 SGHAT and CDR2 FQDESV (reference sequence). CDR3 length equals 17 residues. CDR3 coding DNA: TGTGCCAGCAGCTTTGGGACTAGCGGGACCAGCTCCTACGAGCAGTACTTC. Its translation is CASSFGTSGTSSYEQYF.